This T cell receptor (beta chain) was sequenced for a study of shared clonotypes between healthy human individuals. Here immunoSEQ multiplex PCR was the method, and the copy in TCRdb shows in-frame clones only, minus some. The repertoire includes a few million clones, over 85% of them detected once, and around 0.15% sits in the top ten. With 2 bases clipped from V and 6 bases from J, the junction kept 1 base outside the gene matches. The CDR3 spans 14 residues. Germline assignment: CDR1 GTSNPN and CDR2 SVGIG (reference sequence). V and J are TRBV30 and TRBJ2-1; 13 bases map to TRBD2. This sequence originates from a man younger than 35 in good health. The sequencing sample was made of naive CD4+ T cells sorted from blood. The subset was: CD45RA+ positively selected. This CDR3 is CAWSRTSGSNEQFF. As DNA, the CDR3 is TGTGCCTGGAGTAGGACTAGCGGGAGCAATGAGCAGTTCTTC.